This is a list of T cell receptor beta chains from one sample in a study of blood T cell repertoires in COVID-19. Assay used: immunoSEQ multiplex PCR; TCRdb lists only in-frame clones, some missing. The sample lists some 150,000 clones; about 89% were seen once. Material: peripheral blood. Receptors were obtained from a man between 65 and 85 years old with acute or convalescent COVID-19. The CDR3 runs from the conserved cysteine through the conserved F or W. Each record gives: V gene, J gene, clone size, D gene, CDR3 protein, CDR3 DNA. The D gene is left open where the match is weak. Some rows mark clone size as missing; the rest say once, few, many or name a class of expanded clone.

v_call: TRBV6-5; j_call: TRBJ1-6; clone_size: few; d_call: -; cdr3_aa: CASTTTSPNNSPLHF; cdr3_nt: TGTGCCAGCACGACGACTTCCCCGAATAATTCACCCCTCCACTTT
v_call: TRBV5-1; j_call: TRBJ1-1; clone_size: -; d_call: -; cdr3_aa: CASSLVSGGTEAFF; cdr3_nt: TGCGCCAGCAGCTTGGTGTCGGGGGGCACTGAAGCTTTCTTT
v_call: TRBV2; j_call: TRBJ1-3; clone_size: many; d_call: -; cdr3_aa: CASRGGQSGNTIYF; cdr3_nt: TGTGCCAGCAGGGGGGGTCAATCTGGAAACACCATATATTTT
v_call: TRBV9; j_call: TRBJ1-2; clone_size: -; d_call: -; cdr3_aa: CASSAPGANYGYTF; cdr3_nt: TGTGCCAGCAGCGCGCCAGGGGCTAACTATGGCTACACCTTC
v_call: TRBV7-9; j_call: TRBJ2-1; clone_size: -; d_call: TRBD2; cdr3_aa: CASSTSGSSYNEQFF; cdr3_nt: TGTGCCAGCAGCACTAGCGGGTCCTCCTACAATGAGCAGTTCTTC
v_call: TRBV21-1; j_call: TRBJ2-7; clone_size: -; d_call: -; cdr3_aa: CASSKASDRVRGHCYEQYF; cdr3_nt: TGTGCCAGCAGCAAAGCGAGCGACAGGGTACGTGGTCATTGCTACGAGCAGTACTTC
v_call: TRBV7-8; j_call: TRBJ2-1; clone_size: -; d_call: TRBD2; cdr3_aa: CASSSLLTGGRNEQFF; cdr3_nt: TGTGCCAGCAGCTCCCTCTTGACGGGAGGACGCAATGAGCAGTTCTTC
v_call: TRBV5-6; j_call: TRBJ2-5; clone_size: -; d_call: -; cdr3_aa: CASSLLRGQETQYF; cdr3_nt: TGTGCCAGCAGCTTGCTGAGGGGGCAAGAGACCCAGTACTTC
v_call: TRBV5-4; j_call: TRBJ1-1; clone_size: -; d_call: TRBD1; cdr3_aa: CASSLGSDRGALNTEAFF; cdr3_nt: TGTGCCAGCAGCTTGGGGAGTGACAGGGGGGCCCTGAACACTGAAGCTTTCTTT
v_call: TRBV15; j_call: TRBJ1-3; clone_size: -; d_call: TRBD1; cdr3_aa: CATSPFGGGGGSGNTIYF; cdr3_nt: TGTGCCACCAGTCCGTTTGGAGGAGGGGGCGGCTCTGGAAACACCATATATTTT
v_call: TRBV6-5; j_call: TRBJ1-1; clone_size: -; d_call: -; cdr3_aa: CASSHGGNTEAFF; cdr3_nt: TGTGCCAGCAGCCACGGGGGGAACACTGAAGCTTTCTTT
v_call: TRBV29-1; j_call: TRBJ1-1; clone_size: -; d_call: -; cdr3_aa: CSVGGTGGAFF; cdr3_nt: TGCAGCGTTGGGGGGACTGGGGGAGCTTTCTTT
v_call: TRBV13; j_call: TRBJ1-3; clone_size: -; d_call: -; cdr3_aa: CASSLGPGTFGNTIYF; cdr3_nt: TGTGCCAGCAGCTTGGGCCCCGGGACATTTGGAAACACCATATATTTT
v_call: TRBV2; j_call: TRBJ1-1; clone_size: -; d_call: -; cdr3_aa: CASSEGRVVNTEAFF; cdr3_nt: TGTGCCAGCAGTGAAGGCAGGGTTGTGAACACTGAAGCTTTCTTT
v_call: TRBV2; j_call: TRBJ2-5; clone_size: -; d_call: TRBD1; cdr3_aa: CASSARQGGETQYF; cdr3_nt: TGTGCCAGCAGTGCAAGACAGGGTGGGGAGACCCAGTACTTC
v_call: TRBV28; j_call: TRBJ2-7; clone_size: -; d_call: -; cdr3_aa: CASSQVGRGSYEQYF; cdr3_nt: TGTGCCAGCAGTCAAGTCGGCAGGGGCTCCTACGAGCAGTACTTC
v_call: TRBV30; j_call: TRBJ2-3; clone_size: -; d_call: -; cdr3_aa: CAWSVQGRFGSTDTQYF; cdr3_nt: TGTGCCTGGAGTGTACAGGGTCGTTTCGGGAGCACAGATACGCAGTATTTT
v_call: TRBV18; j_call: TRBJ2-5; clone_size: -; d_call: TRBD1; cdr3_aa: CASSTPQGARETQYF; cdr3_nt: TGTGCCAGCTCAACCCCCCAGGGGGCGCGGGAGACCCAGTACTTC
v_call: TRBV28; j_call: TRBJ2-3; clone_size: -; d_call: TRBD2; cdr3_aa: CASSTVETSVDTQYF; cdr3_nt: TGTGCCAGCAGCACCGTGGAGACTAGCGTGGATACGCAGTATTTT
v_call: TRBV29-1; j_call: TRBJ1-1; clone_size: -; d_call: -; cdr3_aa: CSVDWGWGNTEAFF; cdr3_nt: TGCAGCGTTGATTGGGGCTGGGGAAACACTGAAGCTTTCTTT